Listed here is a single T cell receptor (beta chain). Its antigen is currently unknown. Stable vitiligo meant no lesion change over the previous 6 months. The record originates from a study of resident and recirculating memory T cells in vitiligo. As for the study in general: The samples were homogenized without cell sorting before genomic DNA extraction. Study-level points and caveats: Sequences differed between biopsy sites and patients, suggesting private specificity. No unique dominant TCR clone was found in vitiligo lesions.

The CDR3 extends over 14 amino acids. Trimming left V 4 bases short and J 7 bases short, with 13 bases between. CDR1 is MGHRA and CDR2 is YSYEKL in the germline V gene. The method was immunoSEQ multiplex PCR; TCRdb's version includes in-frame clones alone and lacks a portion of them. The data contain 55,000 to 75,000 clones, approximately 93% of them singletons. The rearrangement joins TRBV4-1 to TRBJ1-4; no firm D call. The receptor comes from a male donor with vitiligo. The sequenced material came from blood. The CDR3 protein is CASSPLTNPEKLFF. CDR3 sequence (DNA): TGCGCCAGCAGCCCCCTCACAAACCCTGAAAAACTGTTTTTT.